This record looks at one T cell receptor beta chain sequence and its context. The entry originates in a study of control samples from healthy donors and cancer patients. CDR1 and CDR2 from the germline V gene are MNHNY and SVGAGI (reference sequence). Between the trimmed V and J ends, which lost 4 bases and 0 bases, there was a span of 13 bases. CDR3 length equals 16 residues. TCRdb keeps only in-frame clones here, not all; method: immunoSEQ multiplex PCR. Among some 49,000 clones listed, just over 85% were seen once. The gene calls are TRBV6-6 and TRBJ1-5, with a possible D match to TRBD1 (6 bases). Specimen: PBMCs. This TCR was recovered from a woman in her fifties or sixties with lung cancer. CDR3 sequence: CASSLGGGYSNQPQHF. The CDR3 bases are TGTGCCAGCAGTTTAGGAGGGGGATATAGCAATCAGCCCCAGCATTTT.